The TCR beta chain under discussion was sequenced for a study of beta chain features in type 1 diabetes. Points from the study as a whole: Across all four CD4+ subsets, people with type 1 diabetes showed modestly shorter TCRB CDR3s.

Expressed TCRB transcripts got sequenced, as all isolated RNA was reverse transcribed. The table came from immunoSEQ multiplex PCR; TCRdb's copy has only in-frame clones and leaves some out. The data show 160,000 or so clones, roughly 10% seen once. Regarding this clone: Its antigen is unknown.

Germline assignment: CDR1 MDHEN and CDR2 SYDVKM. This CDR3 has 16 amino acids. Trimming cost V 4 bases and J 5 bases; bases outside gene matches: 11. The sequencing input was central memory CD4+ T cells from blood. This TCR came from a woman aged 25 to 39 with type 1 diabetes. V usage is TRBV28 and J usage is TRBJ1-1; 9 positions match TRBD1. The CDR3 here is CASSSLPDRGRTEAFF. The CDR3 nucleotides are TGTGCCAGCAGTTCCCTCCCCGACAGGGGGAGGACTGAAGCTTTCTTT. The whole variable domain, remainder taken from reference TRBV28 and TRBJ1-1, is DVKVTQSSRYLVKRTGEKVFLECVQDMDHENMFWYRQDPGLGLRLIYFSYDVKMKEKGDIPEGYSVSREKKERFSLILESASTNQTSMYLCASSSLPDRGRTEAFFGQGTRLTVV.